The 13 T cell receptor beta chains given below trace back to one sample, sequenced in a study of cytomegalovirus exposure and HLA in healthy donors. The PCR made use of 60 Vbeta and 13 Jbeta primers. Using immunoSEQ multiplex PCR, the repertoire was profiled, and TCRdb retains in-frame clones only, with some absent. In the table there are about 160,000 clones, roughly four fifths of which are singletons. Input material: PBMCs. The receptor source for this set is a man aged 18 to 29 in good health and CMV-seronegative.

About this clone itself: Germline and junction disagree at one end, which may indicate a read error. The chain joins TRBV7-9 to TRBJ1-2; D perhaps matches TRBD1 (5 bases). The CDR3 is made up of 12 amino acids. Germline V gene lookup returns CDR1 SEHNR and CDR2 FQNEAQ (reference sequence). This CDR3 reads CSSSLDREGNTF. The CDR3 DNA sequence: TGTTCCAGCAGCTTAGACAGAGAGGGAAACACCTTC.

The chain combines TRBV9 with TRBJ2-2; the D gene is possibly TRBD2 (5 bases). Germline assignment: CDR1 SGDLS and CDR2 YYNGEE. Trimming removed 0 bases at V and 5 bases at J, with 20 bases between. The CDR3 runs 18 residues. The DNA of the CDR3 is TGTGCCAGCAGCGTAGTGGTAGCGAACGAACTGGGTACCGGGGAGCTGTTTTTT. Its translation is CASSVVVANELGTGELFF.

This clone was counted between two and nine times. This chain joins TRBV9 and TRBJ2-2; 7 bases fit TRBD2. CDR3 size: 13 residues. Trimming at V came to 3 bases and at J to 5 bases, leaving 1 base not matched to a gene. Germline CDR1 is SGDLS and CDR2 is YYNGEE. CDR3 in DNA: TGTGCCAGCAGCGGGGAGGGTACCGGGGAGCTGTTTTTT. Translation: CASSGEGTGELFF.

The chain combines TRBV5-3 with TRBJ2-7; 11 positions agree with TRBD2. TRBV5-3 is placed among ORFs of uncertain function. This CDR3 region has 15 residues. J lost 4 bases, V lost 4 bases, and 7 bases had no gene match. The CDR3 here is CARSIVLAGDYEQYF. In DNA, the CDR3 is TGTGCCAGAAGCATCGTACTAGCGGGAGATTACGAGCAGTACTTC.

The chain carries TRBV2 and TRBJ1-2; the D is unclear. This CDR3 has 15 amino acids. Deletions cut 0 bases from V and 5 bases from J, with 13 bases between. Per the germline V gene, CDR1 is SNHLY and CDR2 is FYNNEI. The DNA of the CDR3 is TGTGCCAGCAGTGAAGCGCTCCGCTACCCGTATGGCTACACCTTC. Encoded protein: CASSEALRYPYGYTF.

V usage is TRBV10-3 and J usage is TRBJ2-1; 11 bases agree with TRBD2. Trimming cost V 10 bases and J 8 bases; bases outside gene matches: 7. The CDR3 loop spans 13 amino acids. Germline CDR1 and CDR2: ENHRY and SYGVKD. The CDR3 protein is CASLAGGVDEQFF. CDR3 in DNA: TGTGCCAGCCTAGCGGGAGGAGTCGATGAGCAGTTCTTC.

CDR3 residues: CASSYSWLARKNEQFF. CDR3 coding DNA: TGTGCCAGCAGTTACTCGTGGCTAGCGAGGAAGAATGAGCAGTTCTTC. The rearrangement links TRBV6-5 to TRBJ2-1; a weak D match, TRBD2 (6 bases). Germline-derived CDR1 and CDR2 are MNHEY and SVGAGI. The V end was cut by 0 bases, the J end by 7 bases, with 16 bases between. The CDR3 length is 16 residues.

V and J are TRBV6-5 and TRBJ2-5, with 11 bases matching TRBD2. Germline trimming cut 2 bases from V and 2 bases from J; bases unmatched to any gene: 4. The germline gives CDR1 MNHEY, CDR2 SVGAGI. The CDR3 has 16 residues. CDR3 protein: CASSYGGLAEQETQYF. The CDR3 nucleotides are TGTGCCAGCAGTTACGGGGGACTAGCGGAACAAGAGACCCAGTACTTC.

V gene TRBV27 combines with J gene TRBJ1-2; TRBD1 matches at 9 bases. The ends lost 3 bases at V and 7 bases at J; junction bases unmatched: 9. The CDR3 sequence is 15 residues long. CDR1 and CDR2 from the germline V gene are MNHEY and SMNVEV (reference sequence). The CDR3 region has the DNA TGTGCCAGCAGTTTCACAACCCACAGGGGGCTTGGCTACACCTTC. It specifies CASSFTTHRGLGYTF.

Points on this clone: Other DNA sequences within the sample encode an identical CDR3. The CDR3 reads CASSYRLAGGDEQYF. The DNA of the CDR3 is TGTGCCAGCAGCTATCGACTAGCGGGAGGGGACGAGCAGTACTTC. The V and J genes are TRBV7-2 and TRBJ2-7; 14 nucleotides line up with TRBD2. This CDR3 region has 15 residues. Germline V CDR1 and CDR2: SGHTA, FQGNSA. The junction had 4 bases not matched to a gene; V was cut back by 4 bases and J by 5 bases.

V gene TRBV6-5 combines with J gene TRBJ1-3, with 8 nucleotides matching TRBD1. Germline CDR1 and CDR2: MNHEY and SVGAGI. The CDR3 consists of 15 residues. Unmatched junction bases numbered 6, after V lost 6 bases and J lost 2 bases. The CDR3 reads CASSPWTGTGNTIYF. In nucleotides, the CDR3 is TGTGCCAGCAGCCCCTGGACAGGGACTGGAAACACCATATATTTT.

The V and J genes are TRBV5-6 and TRBJ1-2; 12 nucleotides agree with TRBD1. The CDR3 covers 19 residues. Germline V gene data show CDR1 as SGHDT and CDR2 as YYEEEE. With V trimmed by 4 bases and J by 0 bases, 13 bases remained unmatched. The CDR3 DNA is TGTGCCAGCAGCGGGGGGACAGGGGGCCTCACCTTAGCTAACTATGGCTACACCTTC. Amino acid sequence: CASSGGTGGLTLANYGYTF.

On this clone itself: Within the sample, other DNA sequences also encode this same CDR3. The chain joins TRBV28 to TRBJ2-6; D is unresolved. This CDR3 is built from 15 residues. Germline V CDR1 and CDR2: MDHEN, SYDVKM. The V end lost 1 base, the J end lost 0 bases, and 4 bases lay between the germline ends. Here the CDR3 reads CASSLSGSGANVLTF. The CDR3 coding sequence is TGTGCCAGCAGTTTATCGGGCTCTGGGGCCAACGTCCTGACTTTC. The whole variable domain, filled in from reference TRBV28 and TRBJ2-6, reads DVKVTQSSRYLVKRTGEKVFLECVQDMDHENMFWYRQDPGLGLRLIYFSYDVKMKEKGDIPEGYSVSREKKERFSLILESASTNQTSMYLCASSLSGSGANVLTFGAGSRLTVL.